This is a list of T cell receptor beta chains from one sample in a study of naive and memory T cell subsets. In TCRdb, the UMI-ligation and nested PCR reads were re-called with MiXCR into one record per CDR3 protein. The data show 15,000 to 20,000 distinct CDR3 sequences, with 7.5% to 10% seen just once and almost 7% held by the top ten. Specimen: skin, collected from a tuberculin skin test site. The receptor set was obtained from an adult in good health. Both conserved end residues are part of each CDR3. Each record gives: V gene, CDR3 length, clone size, D gene, J gene, CDR3 DNA, CDR3 protein. The D gene is left open where the match is weak. Size values are once, few and many counts, or a class for expanded clones, and some rows have none.

TRBV6-5	16	many	NA	TRBJ2-3	TGTGCCAGCAGTAGCCAGCCGGGACCTAGCACAGATACGCAGTATTTT	CASSSQPGPSTDTQYF
TRBV4-3	16	many	NA	TRBJ2-7	TGCGCCAGCAGCCAAGAGACCGGGGAACCTTCCTACGAGCAGTACTTC	CASSQETGEPSYEQYF
TRBV6-1	14	few	TRBD2	TRBJ2-5	TGTGCCAGCCGATCCAAGCGGGGGCAAGAGACCCAGTACTTC	CASRSKRGQETQYF
TRBV29-1	21	many	TRBD1	TRBJ1-4	TGCAGCGTTGGGTCCCCTGCTGGGATCCACAAGGGGGCGTTGGCTAATGAAAAACTGTTTTTT	CSVGSPAGIHKGALANEKLFF
TRBV12-5	12	many	NA	TRBJ1-5	TGTGCTAGTTCGCTTGATTATCAGCCCCAGCATTTT	CASSLDYQPQHF
TRBV6-5	13	NA	NA	TRBJ1-5	TGTGCCAGCAGTTACAGGGAGGGTCAGCCCCAGCATTTT	CASSYREGQPQHF
TRBV29-1	14	medium-sized	TRBD1	TRBJ2-1	TGCAGCGTTGGAGGGCAGGGGGCGTACAATGAGCAGTTCTTC	CSVGGQGAYNEQFF
TRBV4-1	15	many	NA	TRBJ2-2	TGCGCCAGCAGCCAAGCCCCCAGCGTTACCGGGGAGCTGTTTTTT	CASSQAPSVTGELFF
TRBV21-1	17	few	NA	TRBJ2-7	TGTGCCAGCAGCAAAGAGAGGAGACAGGGGGTAAGGTGCGAGCAGTACTTC	CASSKERRQGVRCEQYF
TRBV12-3/TRBV12-4	14	many	TRBD1	TRBJ2-1	TGTGCCAGCAGTCCCGCCCGGGACAGGGTTGAGCAGTTCTTC	CASSPARDRVEQFF
TRBV10-3	13	many	NA	TRBJ1-2	TGTGCCATCAGTGAGGCGGCCGGACATGGCTACACCTTC	CAISEAAGHGYTF
TRBV18	16	many	TRBD2	TRBJ2-3	TGTGCCAGCTCCCCCCTCGGGACTAGCGGCACAGATACGCAGTATTTT	CASSPLGTSGTDTQYF
TRBV20-1	16	medium-sized	TRBD2	TRBJ2-1	TGCAGTGCTAGAAAACTCGCGGGGGTGTCCTACAATGAGCAGTTCTTC	CSARKLAGVSYNEQFF
TRBV28	15	many	TRBD1	TRBJ2-1	TGTGCCAGCAGTTTACGGGACAGGGGTTGGTGGGAGCAGTTCTTC	CASSLRDRGWWEQFF
TRBV7-9	15	many	NA	TRBJ2-1	TGTGCCAGCAGCTTAGGGGGGCAGTCCCACAATGAGCAGTTCTTC	CASSLGGQSHNEQFF
TRBV7-2	15	medium-sized	NA	TRBJ2-7	TGTGCCAGCAGCTTAGTTAATAGGGAGTTCGGGGAGCAGTACTTC	CASSLVNREFGEQYF
TRBV10-2	16	few	TRBD2	TRBJ2-2	TGCGCCAGCATCTTAGCGGGGGGCTTGTTCCCCGGGGAGCTGTTTTTT	CASILAGGLFPGELFF
TRBV6-1	14	many	TRBD2	TRBJ2-7	TGTGCCGCTAACCTAGCGGGAGAAGCCTACGAGCAGTACTTC	CAANLAGEAYEQYF
TRBV10-1	15	NA	TRBD1	TRBJ2-5	TGCGCCAGCAGGGCCGGGACAGGACCTCAAGAGACCCAGTACTTC	CASRAGTGPQETQYF
TRBV30	13	NA	TRBD2	TRBJ2-7	TGTGCCTGGAGTCCCCTAGCGGGAAACGAGCAGTACTTC	CAWSPLAGNEQYF
TRBV15	14	NA	NA	TRBJ2-7	TGTGCCACCAGCAGAGAGGAGGGTATCTACGAGCAGTACTTC	CATSREEGIYEQYF
TRBV19	14	few	NA	TRBJ1-5	TGTGCCAGTAGTATGGTGGGGAACAATCAGCCCCAGCATTTT	CASSMVGNNQPQHF
TRBV6-6	14	NA	TRBD1	TRBJ2-3	TGTGCCAGCAGTCGGACAGGACGCACAGATACGCAGTATTTT	CASSRTGRTDTQYF
TRBV4-3	15	few	TRBD2	TRBJ2-7	TGCGCCAGCAGCCCTGGGGCCGGGGGGGCCTACGAGCAGTACTTC	CASSPGAGGAYEQYF
TRBV3-1	12	few	NA	TRBJ2-5	TGTGCCAGCAGCCTCTTAGATGAGACCCAGTACTTC	CASSLLDETQYF
TRBV5-6	11	few	NA	TRBJ2-7	TGTGCCAGCAGCTACTCCTACGAGCAGTACTTC	CASSYSYEQYF